This T cell receptor beta chain was captured in a study of vaccination and CD4 T cells after COVID-19. Points from the study as a whole: Going from approximately 21 to 38, median SARS-CoV-2-reactive clonotypes did not rise significantly. Only post-vaccination samples contained a median about 90% of the reactive clones in convalescent patients.

The assay that was used to sequence DNA from cultured CD4+ T cells was the Oncomine TCR Beta short-read assay. TCRdb redid the calling of the PCR reads with MiXCR, one entry per CDR3 protein. The table records about 26,000 distinct CDR3 sequences, about 50% of them present only once. The treatment here: roughly nine-day PBMC culture with coronavirus spike peptide pools or control peptides (ViraFEST assay). Remarks on this clonotype: The antigen is undetermined.

V gave up 4 bases and J gave up 0 bases, with 17 bases separating them. The CDR3 is 17 amino acids. CDR1 and CDR2 (germline): SGHRS, YFSETQ. The rearrangement uses TRBV5-1 and TRBJ1-3, with D perhaps TRBD1 (6 bases). Sequences were derived from CD4+ T cells from blood, cultured in vitro, sampled before SARS-CoV-2 vaccination. The clonotype was recovered from a human donor who received a COVID-19 vaccine. CDR3 in DNA: TGCGCCAGCAGCCGAGGACAGCGTCGTTCCTCTGGAAACACCATATATTTT. As protein: CASSRGQRRSSGNTIYF. Variable domain in full (rest from reference TRBV5-1 and TRBJ1-3): KAGVTQTPRYLIKTRGQQVTLSCSPISGHRSVSWYQQTPGQGLQFLFEYFSETQRNKGNFPGRFSGRQFSNSRSEMNVSTLELGDSALYLCASSRGQRRSSGNTIYFGEGSWLTVV.